The source of this TCR beta chain is a study of PD-1 blockade in classical Hodgkin lymphoma. Overall study findings and caveats: Newly diagnosed patients reportedly had lower baseline TCR diversity than healthy donors.

About this clone: What it recognizes is unknown.

Time point of the sample: newly diagnosed, previously untreated cHL patient sample. Magnetic negative selection of thawed PBMCs was the method by which CD4+ T cells were purified. Comparison samples consisted of PBMCs from newly diagnosed, untreated classical Hodgkin lymphoma. Data came from immunoSEQ multiplex PCR; TCRdb stores just in-frame clones and leaves some out. The sample yields tens of thousands of clones, 90% to 95% seen once. Germline V CDR1 and CDR2: GTSNPN, SVGIG (reference sequence). V shed 4 bases and J shed 2 bases, with 18 bases lying between them. There are 16 residues in the CDR3. This sequence joins TRBV30 and TRBJ1-5; D might be TRBD1 (6 bases). The sequence came from a human donor with classical Hodgkin lymphoma. The sequenced sample consisted of CD4+ T cells from blood. The CDR3: CAWTQYGTSGNQPQHF. DNA of the CDR3: TGTGCCTGGACCCAATACGGGACATCGGGCAATCAGCCCCAGCATTTT.